This entry concerns a single T cell receptor beta chain. This clone was counted at least ten times. This clone's antigen is unknown. Within one base of it there is no much larger clone, and no base qualities were kept. Counted from cysteine to phenylalanine, this CDR3 has 13 amino acids. The CDR3 DNA has 39 bases and is translated from base 1. Relative to germline, V is 8 bases shorter and J is 0 bases shorter, with 8 bases between their ends. Taken from the germline V gene (reference sequence), the CDR1 and CDR2 loops are LNHDA and SQIVND. Library generation was performed with the immunoSEQ multiplex PCR assay. The multiplex PCR relied on a mix of 60 forward primers for TCR Vbeta segments and 13 reverse primers for TCR Jbeta segments. The CDR3 region of rearranged TCR beta genes was amplified from genomic DNA with a multiplex PCR assay. The amplified TCR beta libraries were sequenced on the Illumina HiSeq System as 87-base-pair reads. The paper's processing steps were these. In a later analysis, about 80 million unique TCR beta chains were counted across the roughly 670 repertoires, and some 10 million of these chains were shared by at least two donors. Raw reads were error-corrected and collapsed into unique sequences by a nearest-neighbor algorithm in which closely related sequences were merged to remove PCR and sequencing errors. To assign V, D and J gene segments, CDR3 sequences were aligned to IMGT reference sequences. For a sequence to be retained, at least a six-nucleotide match to both a V gene segment and a J gene segment was required. Rearrangements were called productive when the CDR3 lacked stop codons and stayed in frame with V and J; all others were non-productive. CDR3 was defined according to IMGT convention as the region running from the second conserved V-encoded cysteine to the conserved J-encoded phenylalanine. In an earlier analysis of 550 to 650 of the donors, sequences lacking an unambiguous match to a single V gene segment were excluded. An earlier analysis of 587 of the donors called V segments functional above 56.7% productive rearrangements and segregating when the between-donor standard deviation exceeded 5%. A statistical classification framework was developed to diagnose cytomegalovirus status using the catalog of TCR beta chain sequences. In a later analysis, V and J genes were assigned by comparing TCR nucleotide sequences against IMGT/GENE-DB human TR gene sequences. The TCRdist pipeline was used in a later analysis to assign CDR3 sequences and most-parsimonious VDJ recombination scenarios. In a later analysis, each TCR beta chain was defined by its CDR3 amino acid sequence together with its V-gene family, and reads lacking a unique V-gene family were excluded. In a later analysis, 500 to 650 highly shared, low-generation-probability nucleotide sequences were removed to address suspected cross-contamination and a sequencing artifact. For each public chain, a later analysis derived a clonal expansion index from normalized ranks of inferred template counts within each repertoire. In a later analysis, generation probabilities were computed using a VDJ recombination model fitted to out-of-frame rearrangements, and the results were checked against IGoR. In a later analysis, hypergeometric tests were used to score TCR-TCR, TCR-HLA and TCR-CMV co-occurrence, with a repertoire-size bias correction applied to TCR pairs. In a later analysis, false discovery rates were estimated by permuting HLA or CMV assignments 20 times. In a later analysis, co-occurring TCRs were grouped using DBSCAN, with TCRdist sequence similarity added in when clustering inside HLA-allele-positive subsets. Co-occurrence clustering excluded repertoires with fewer than 30,000 or more than 120,000 public chains, plus five with anomalous nucleotide sharing. TCRdb took over this immuneACCESS table, retaining in-frame rearrangements with V and J assigned. Such tables are incomplete; in checked studies, under half of the missing clones stem from an unresolved V gene, and the remainder is unexplained. Clone size and the V and J calls come from that table; the DNA yielded D and trimming. The sample table holds around 150,000 clones, of which 78% were seen once. The ten largest clones add up to about 1.5% of the sample.

The cohort consisted of 600 to 750 healthy bone marrow donors. Cohort members were all nominally healthy when sampled, although unrecorded immune exposures were likely present. The donor was CMV seronegative and belonged to the group of 350 to 400 seronegative cohort members. A peripheral blood sample was provided by each donor, and peripheral blood mononuclear cells were used for TCR beta sequencing. Genomic DNA extraction from the blood cell samples was performed with the Qiagen DNeasy Blood Extraction Kit. The data stem from a study of cytomegalovirus exposure and HLA in healthy donors (dated by TCRdb to the late 2010s). Regarding the research as a whole: An earlier analysis of more than 550 of the donors reported 276 Gb of sequence data and 95 million to 120 million unique TCR beta sequences obtained from some 200 million T cells. About 280 gigabases of sequencing data and 70 million to 100 million unique TCR sequences made up an early release that covered over 550 HLA-typed donors. The genetic ancestry cluster associated with self-reported Caucasian donors included roughly four fifths of the roughly 400 genotyped donors. The study was designed to test whether signatures of past pathogen exposure could be identified by cataloging public T cell receptors. The study profiled the T cell repertoires of 550 to 700 subjects by immunosequencing and related them to cytomegalovirus serostatus. In addition to the first cohort of roughly 670 subjects, a separate validation cohort of under 150 different subjects was used. The study combined high-throughput TCR immunosequencing, statistical association of individual TCRs with disease status, and machine learning to predict cytomegalovirus infection status. To study patterns of TCR occurrence, a later analysis re-analyzed previously published TCR beta repertoires from more than 550 donors and added high-resolution HLA genotyping. The later analysis used no new phenotypic data to find candidate immune exposures, relying instead on TCR beta sequences and their occurrence across donors. An earlier analysis of 587 of the donors applied high-throughput TCR beta sequencing to assess whether each TCR beta V gene segment acted as functional or pseudogenic. Alongside the repertoire data, information on donor age, sex, ethnicity and CMV serostatus was compiled. A later genetic analysis took genome-wide SNP genotypes for about 65% of the roughly 670 donors and used that subset as a discovery cohort. Every discovery cohort repertoire had been produced on one sequencing platform. Both class I and class II loci were covered by HLA typing, at four-digit resolution. The number of typed donors differed by locus: 629-630 for A, B, C, DRB1 and DQB1; approximately 520 for DQA1; around 610 for DPA1; and 400 to 480 for DPB1. A handful of DR-DQ haplotypes were handled as single units for association and clustering because linkage in the cohort was strong. Across about 370 genotyped donors of the cohort, an average of roughly 230,000 unique TCR beta nucleotide sequences per donor were sequenced, and around 19% of those sequences were non-productive. Points the paper makes about the study in general: The presence/absence analyses assumed that sequencing depth was roughly uniform across donors, and that assumption may not be true. Some IMGT-functional V segments, including TRBV6-2 and TRBV6-3, could not be distinguished by the 87-base-pair reads and were therefore excluded. Because HLA typing was unavailable for some donors at each locus, only the typed subset was used in association tests. A group of highly shared sequence variants was considered likely to be a technical artifact of the sequencing pipeline. At a false discovery rate of 0.05, a later analysis linked some 18,000 TCR beta sequences to specific HLA alleles. Most TCR sequences were observed very rarely across donors, whereas some public TCRs were present in many individuals. The authors suggested that the approach could potentially be extended to other disease states and immunological phenotypes. The classifier was reported to diagnose cytomegalovirus status with high specificity and sensitivity in both the original cohort and the validation cohort. According to a later analysis, most CMV-associated TCR beta chains appeared to be HLA-restricted, and the HLA associations seemed to be driven largely by CMV exposure. In vitro tests confirmed that three of the cytomegalovirus-associated TCR beta chains recognize cytomegalovirus antigens. Because counts were too low, about 17 rarely observed V segments, including chromosome 9 orphons, were excluded from the earlier analysis of several hundred of the donors. In a later genetic analysis, fewer N-insertions in productive TCRs were reported among donors in an Asian-associated ancestry cluster than the 666-donor mean. Linkage disequilibrium might explain the correlated functional status among segregating V segments, but an unknown experimental factor could not be ruled out. Broadly in line with IMGT annotations, most TCR beta V segments showed up in productive rearrangements about 87% or about 30% of the time in an earlier analysis of 587 of the donors. In this cohort, only TCR beta chains were sequenced, and detectable features were limited by the absence of alpha or paired-chain data. When HLA alleles, especially DR and DQ, strongly co-occurred, TCR associations were difficult to assign to individual alleles. V-gene and J-gene trimming of TCR beta chains was associated with a missense DCLRE1C variant in a later genetic analysis, and the association was replicated in an independent cohort. The study listed over 150 TCR beta chains as associated with cytomegalovirus. The only immune exposure information available for the cohort was CMV serostatus. A further reported finding was that TCR beta sequences accurately predicted the HLA-A and HLA-B alleles for most subjects in the first cohort. In a later analysis, TCR association rates were found to vary across HLA loci, with the most associated TCRs seen for DRB1 alleles and the fewest for HLA-C alleles. In a later analysis, HLA-associated TCR beta chains were found to be more clonally expanded and to have lower generation probabilities than equally common non-associated chains. In a later analysis, several top co-occurrence clusters were reported to appear linked to parvovirus B19, influenza, CMV and Epstein-Barr virus.

Material: PBMCs. The chain couples TRBV19 to TRBJ1-5; no D gene is confidently identified. This TCR was recovered from a male donor in good health and CMV-seronegative. The CDR3 protein: CASQQNSNQPQHF. The DNA sequence reads TGTGCCAGTCAACAGAATAGCAATCAGCCCCAGCATTTT.